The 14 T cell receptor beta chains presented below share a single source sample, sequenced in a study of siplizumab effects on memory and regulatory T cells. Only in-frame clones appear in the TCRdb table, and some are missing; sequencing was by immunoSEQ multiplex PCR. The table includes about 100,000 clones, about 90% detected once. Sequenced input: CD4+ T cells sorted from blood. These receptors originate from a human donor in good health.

This chain's CDR3 is CASSQASGGASTDTQYF. The CDR3 nucleotides are TGCGCCAGCAGCCAAGCTTCCGGGGGGGCGAGCACAGATACGCAGTATTTT. V is TRBV4-1 and J is TRBJ2-3; 8 nucleotides align to TRBD2. Losses at the gene ends were 1 base for V and 0 bases for J; bases not matched to a gene: 6. Germline V gives CDR1 MGHRA, CDR2 YSYEKL. The CDR3 totals 17 residues.

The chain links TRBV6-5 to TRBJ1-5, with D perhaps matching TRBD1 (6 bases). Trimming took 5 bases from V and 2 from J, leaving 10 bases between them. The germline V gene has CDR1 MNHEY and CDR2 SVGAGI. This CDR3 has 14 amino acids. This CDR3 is CASSDRQGNQPQHF. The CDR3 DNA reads TGTGCCAGCAGTGATCGACAGGGCAATCAGCCCCAGCATTTT.

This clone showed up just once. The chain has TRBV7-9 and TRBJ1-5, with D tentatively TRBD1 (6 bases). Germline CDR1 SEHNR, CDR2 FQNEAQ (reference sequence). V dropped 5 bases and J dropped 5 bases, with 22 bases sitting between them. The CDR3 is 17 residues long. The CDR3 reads CASSISLSSDSDQPQHF. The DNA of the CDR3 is TGTGCCAGCAGCATAAGCCTCAGCTCGGACAGCGATCAGCCCCAGCATTTT. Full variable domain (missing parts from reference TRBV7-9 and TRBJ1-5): DTGVSQNPRHKITKRGQNVTFRCDPISEHNRLYWYRQTLGQGPEFLTYFQNEAQLEKSRLLSDRFSAERPKGSFSTLEIQRTEQGDSAMYLCASSISLSSDSDQPQHFGDGTRLSIL.

CDR3 sequence: CSAGSGQGYTF. CDR3 DNA sequence: TGCAGTGCTGGTTCGGGACAGGGATACACCTTC. The chain links TRBV20-1 to TRBJ1-2, with 9 bases fitting TRBD1. The length of the CDR3 is 11 residues. CDR1 and CDR2 from the germline V gene are DFQATT and SNEGSKA (reference sequence). With V trimmed by 5 bases and J by 11 bases, 6 bases remained unmatched.

The CDR3: CAWIQGGNIQYF. The CDR3 nucleotides are TGTGCCTGGATACAGGGGGGAAACATTCAGTACTTC. The chain joins TRBV30 to TRBJ2-4; TRBD1 matches 8 bases. CDR1 is GTSNPN, CDR2 SVGIG, per germline (reference sequence). Trimming took 4 bases from V and 6 from J; bases not matched to a gene: 2. The CDR3 is 12 residues long.

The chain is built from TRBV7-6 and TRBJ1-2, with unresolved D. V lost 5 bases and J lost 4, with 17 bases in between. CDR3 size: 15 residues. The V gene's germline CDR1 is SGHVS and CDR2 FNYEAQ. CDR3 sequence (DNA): TGTGCCAGCAGCCCGGGCGGCAGTGTCACCTATGGCTACACCTTC. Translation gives CASSPGGSVTYGYTF. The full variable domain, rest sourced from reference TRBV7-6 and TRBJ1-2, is GAGVSQSPRYKVTKRGQDVALRCDPISGHVSLYWYRQALGQGPEFLTYFNYEAQQDKSGLPNDRFSAERPEGSISTLTIQRTEQRDSAMYRCASSPGGSVTYGYTFGSGTRLTVV.

CDR3 coding DNA: TGTGCCAGTGCCCTGAAGTGGGGTAGGGACGAGCAGTACTTC. It is translated as CASALKWGRDEQYF. The rearrangement uses TRBV19 and TRBJ2-7; D gene ambiguous. From germline, CDR1 is LNHDA and CDR2 SQIVND (reference sequence). The CDR3 sequence is 14 residues long. Trimming took 8 bases from V and 5 from J, leaving 19 bases between them.

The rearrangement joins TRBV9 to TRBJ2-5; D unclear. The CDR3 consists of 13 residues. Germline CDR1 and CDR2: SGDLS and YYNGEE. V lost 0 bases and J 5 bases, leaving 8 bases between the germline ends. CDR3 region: CASSVDSVETQYF. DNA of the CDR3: TGTGCCAGCAGCGTAGACAGCGTGGAGACCCAGTACTTC. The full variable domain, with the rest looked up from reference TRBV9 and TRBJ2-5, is DSGVTQTPKHLITATGQRVTLRCSPRSGDLSVYWYQQSLDQGLQFLIQYYNGEERAKGNILERFSAQQFPDLHSELNLSSLELGDSALYFCASSVDSVETQYFGPGTRLLVL.

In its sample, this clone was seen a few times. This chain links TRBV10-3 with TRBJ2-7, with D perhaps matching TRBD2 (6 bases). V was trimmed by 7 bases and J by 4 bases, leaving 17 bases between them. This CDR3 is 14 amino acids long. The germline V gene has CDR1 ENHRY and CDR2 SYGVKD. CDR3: CAIMGGSVGYEQYF. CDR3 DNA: TGTGCCATCATGGGGGGTTCCGTAGGATACGAGCAGTACTTC.

The CDR3 DNA reads TGCGCCAGCAGCTCGGACACGCAGGACTACGAGCAGTACTTC. This translates into CASSSDTQDYEQYF. The chain employs TRBV5-1 and TRBJ2-7; D perhaps matches TRBD1 (5 bases). The V end was cut by 3 bases, the J end by 3 bases, with 13 bases between. Germline lookup yields CDR1 SGHRS and CDR2 YFSETQ. This CDR3 is 14 amino acids long.

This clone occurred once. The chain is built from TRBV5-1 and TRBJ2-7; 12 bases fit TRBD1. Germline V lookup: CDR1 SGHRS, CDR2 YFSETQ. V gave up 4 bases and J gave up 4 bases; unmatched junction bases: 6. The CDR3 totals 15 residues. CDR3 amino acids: CASSVGQGAGYEQYF. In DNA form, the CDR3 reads TGCGCCAGCAGCGTGGGACAGGGGGCTGGTTACGAGCAGTACTTC.

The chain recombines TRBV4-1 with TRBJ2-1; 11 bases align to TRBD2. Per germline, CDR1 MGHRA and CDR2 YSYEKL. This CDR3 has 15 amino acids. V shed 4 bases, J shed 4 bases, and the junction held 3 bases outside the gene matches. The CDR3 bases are TGCGCCAGCAGCCCACTAGCGGGGGCTTACAATGAGCAGTTCTTC. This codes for CASSPLAGAYNEQFF.

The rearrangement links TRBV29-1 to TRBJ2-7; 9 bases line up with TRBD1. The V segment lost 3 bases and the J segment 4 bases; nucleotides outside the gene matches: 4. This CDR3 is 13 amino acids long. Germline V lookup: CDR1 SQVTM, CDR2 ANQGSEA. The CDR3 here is CSVERTGEYEQYF. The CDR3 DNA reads TGCAGCGTTGAGCGGACAGGGGAGTACGAGCAGTACTTC.

The CDR3 bases are TGTGCCAGCTCACCACCCCAAGGGGCTAGATTGGGGAATTCCAATGAGCAGTTCTTC. Translated: CASSPPQGARLGNSNEQFF. V is TRBV18 and J is TRBJ2-1; tentative D call: TRBD1 (5 bases). Trimming removed 0 bases from V and 6 bases from J, with 24 bases in between. The germline gives CDR1 KGHSH, CDR2 LQKENI. This CDR3 contains 19 residues. Full variable domain (missing parts from reference TRBV18 and TRBJ2-1): NAGVMQNPRHLVRRRGQEARLRCSPMKGHSHVYWYRQLPEEGLKFMVYLQKENIIDESGMPKERFSAEFPKEGPSILRIQQVVRGDSAAYFCASSPPQGARLGNSNEQFFGPGTRLTVL.